Only one count was recorded for the clone carrying this T cell receptor beta chain. The data originate from a study of CD8 T cells in ankylosing spondylitis. CDR3 length equals 14 residues. The V and J ends lost 8 bases and 2 bases, in that order; junction bases with no gene match: 9. Germline V CDR1 and CDR2: MNHEY, SVGEGT. Quantitative 5'-RACE with molecular barcodes was used to make the TCR beta libraries. TCRdb used MiXCR to reprocess the 5' RACE reads, holding one entry per CDR3 protein. The sample has about 150,000 distinct CDR3 sequences; approximately 10% are singletons. V usage is TRBV6-2 or TRBV6-3 and J usage is TRBJ2-7; 7 bases agree with TRBD2. The sample was blood, either unsorted or a sorted T cell fraction (not recorded which). This receptor was taken from a female donor with ankylosing spondylitis or in good health (not recorded which). The DNA for the CDR3 is TGTGCCAGCTCGGAGGCGGGAGACACCTACGAGCAGTACTTC. Its protein product is CASSEAGDTYEQYF.